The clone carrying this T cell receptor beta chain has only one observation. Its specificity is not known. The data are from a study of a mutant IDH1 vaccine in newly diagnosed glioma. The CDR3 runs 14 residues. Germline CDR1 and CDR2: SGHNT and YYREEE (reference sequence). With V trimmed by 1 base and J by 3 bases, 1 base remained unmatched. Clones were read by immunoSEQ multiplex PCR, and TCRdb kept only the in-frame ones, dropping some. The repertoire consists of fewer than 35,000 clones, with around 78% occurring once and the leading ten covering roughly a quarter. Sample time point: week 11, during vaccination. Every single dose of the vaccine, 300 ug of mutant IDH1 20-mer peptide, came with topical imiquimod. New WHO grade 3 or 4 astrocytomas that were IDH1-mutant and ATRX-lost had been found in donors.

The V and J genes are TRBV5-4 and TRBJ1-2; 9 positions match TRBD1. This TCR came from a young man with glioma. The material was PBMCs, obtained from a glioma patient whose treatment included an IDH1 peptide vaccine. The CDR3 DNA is TGTGCCAGCAGCTTGACAGGGGGCCACTATGGCTACACCTTC. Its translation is CASSLTGGHYGYTF.